The rows below give T cell receptor beta chains drawn from one sample of a study of shared clonotypes between healthy human individuals. Produced via immunoSEQ multiplex PCR; TCRdb's table is partial and in-frame only. The sample contains over a million clones, about 75% of which appear only once. Sequencing was performed on memory CD4+ T cells sorted from blood. Every receptor here comes from a man between 18 and 29 years old in good health. Both conserved end residues are part of each CDR3. A D gene is named only where the DNA matches it firmly. Rows give clone size only sometimes, using once, few, many, or a class for an expanded clone.

clone_size: NA; v_call: TRBV9; j_call: TRBJ2-5; d_call: NA; cdr3_aa: CASSVNSQETQYF; cdr3_nt: TGTGCCAGCAGCGTAAACAGCCAAGAGACCCAGTACTTC
clone_size: NA; v_call: TRBV19; j_call: TRBJ1-3; d_call: NA; cdr3_aa: CASSIPGSSGNTIYF; cdr3_nt: TGTGCCAGTAGTATCCCCGGCTCATCTGGAAACACCATATATTTT
clone_size: NA; v_call: TRBV7-6; j_call: TRBJ2-5; d_call: NA; cdr3_aa: CASSLERKTQYF; cdr3_nt: TGTGCCAGCAGCTTAGAACGGAAGACCCAGTACTTC
clone_size: NA; v_call: TRBV15; j_call: TRBJ2-7; d_call: NA; cdr3_aa: CATSREGLYEQYF; cdr3_nt: TGTGCCACCAGCAGAGAGGGCCTCTACGAGCAGTACTTC
clone_size: once; v_call: TRBV11-2; j_call: TRBJ2-7; d_call: NA; cdr3_aa: CASSFGPSLAGQYF; cdr3_nt: TGTGCCAGCAGCTTTGGGCCCAGTCTGGCCGGGCAGTACTTC
clone_size: NA; v_call: TRBV4-1; j_call: TRBJ1-1; d_call: NA; cdr3_aa: CASSQDRGGNTEAFF; cdr3_nt: TGCGCCAGCAGCCAAGATAGAGGGGGTAACACTGAAGCTTTCTTT
clone_size: NA; v_call: TRBV10-3; j_call: TRBJ1-1; d_call: TRBD1; cdr3_aa: CAISEQGKDTEAFF; cdr3_nt: TGTGCCATCAGTGAACAGGGGAAAGACACTGAAGCTTTCTTT
clone_size: NA; v_call: TRBV30; j_call: TRBJ2-5; d_call: TRBD1; cdr3_aa: CAWSVGRGQGTQYF; cdr3_nt: TGTGCCTGGAGTGTAGGCAGGGGGCAGGGGACCCAGTACTTC
clone_size: NA; v_call: TRBV11-3; j_call: TRBJ2-6; d_call: NA; cdr3_aa: CASSLPGANVLTF; cdr3_nt: TGTGCCAGCAGCCTTCCCGGGGCCAACGTCCTGACTTTC
clone_size: NA; v_call: TRBV30; j_call: TRBJ1-2; d_call: NA; cdr3_aa: CAWTREVVTYGYTF; cdr3_nt: TGTGCCTGGACCAGGGAGGTGGTTACCTATGGCTACACCTTC
clone_size: NA; v_call: TRBV5-4; j_call: TRBJ2-5; d_call: TRBD2; cdr3_aa: CASSLEASGARETQYF; cdr3_nt: TGTGCCAGCAGCTTGGAGGCCAGCGGGGCGAGAGAGACCCAGTACTTC
clone_size: NA; v_call: TRBV6-1; j_call: TRBJ1-2; d_call: NA; cdr3_aa: CASSVQGGSYGYTF; cdr3_nt: TGTGCCAGCAGTGTCCAGGGTGGGTCCTATGGCTACACCTTC
clone_size: NA; v_call: TRBV4-3; j_call: TRBJ1-4; d_call: NA; cdr3_aa: CASSQEGSLNEKLFF; cdr3_nt: TGCGCCAGCAGCCAAGAGGGCAGCCTTAATGAAAAACTGTTTTTT
clone_size: NA; v_call: TRBV10-3; j_call: TRBJ2-3; d_call: NA; cdr3_aa: CAISVTSASSTDTQYF; cdr3_nt: TGTGCCATCAGTGTGACTAGTGCCTCTAGCACAGATACGCAGTATTTT
clone_size: NA; v_call: TRBV16; j_call: TRBJ1-3; d_call: NA; cdr3_aa: CASSPSSSGNTIYF; cdr3_nt: TGTGCCAGCAGCCCTTCTAGCTCTGGAAACACCATATATTTT
clone_size: NA; v_call: TRBV5-5; j_call: TRBJ2-7; d_call: TRBD1; cdr3_aa: CASSLTGPGGIYEQYF; cdr3_nt: TGTGCCAGCAGCTTAACAGGGCCAGGGGGCATCTACGAGCAGTACTTC
clone_size: NA; v_call: TRBV30; j_call: TRBJ2-3; d_call: NA; cdr3_aa: CAWSVLASAFTDTQYF; cdr3_nt: TGTGCCTGGAGTGTTCTGGCTAGCGCGTTCACAGATACGCAGTATTTT
clone_size: NA; v_call: TRBV30; j_call: TRBJ2-2; d_call: NA; cdr3_aa: CAWRGHSTGELFF; cdr3_nt: TGTGCCTGGAGAGGTCATAGTACCGGGGAGCTGTTTTTT
clone_size: few; v_call: TRBV5-4; j_call: TRBJ1-3; d_call: NA; cdr3_aa: CASSLGGLSSGNTIYF; cdr3_nt: TGTGCCAGCAGCTTGGGAGGTTTATCATCCGGAAACACCATATATTTT
clone_size: NA; v_call: TRBV19; j_call: TRBJ2-2; d_call: NA; cdr3_aa: CASSIVFGTGELFF; cdr3_nt: TGTGCCAGTAGTATTGTTTTCGGCACCGGGGAGCTGTTTTTT
clone_size: NA; v_call: TRBV25-1; j_call: TRBJ1-2; d_call: NA; cdr3_aa: CASRTGFYGYTF; cdr3_nt: TGTGCCAGCAGGACAGGCTTCTATGGCTACACCTTC
clone_size: NA; v_call: TRBV5-6; j_call: TRBJ2-4; d_call: NA; cdr3_aa: CASSLRKLAKNIQYF; cdr3_nt: TGTGCCAGCAGCTTGCGTAAGTTAGCCAAAAACATTCAGTACTTC
clone_size: NA; v_call: TRBV7-9; j_call: TRBJ2-2; d_call: NA; cdr3_aa: CASSLAGVDAGELFF; cdr3_nt: TGTGCCAGCAGCTTAGCAGGGGTAGACGCCGGGGAGCTGTTTTTT
clone_size: once; v_call: TRBV6-1; j_call: TRBJ2-7; d_call: NA; cdr3_aa: CASTPGTGTYEQYF; cdr3_nt: TGTGCCAGCACCCCCGGGACTGGGACCTACGAGCAGTACTTC
clone_size: NA; v_call: TRBV12-5; j_call: TRBJ1-5; d_call: NA; cdr3_aa: CASGLGTTGNQPQHF; cdr3_nt: TGTGCTAGTGGTTTGGGGACCACGGGCAATCAGCCCCAGCATTTT
clone_size: NA; v_call: TRBV7-2; j_call: TRBJ2-1; d_call: TRBD2; cdr3_aa: CASSPTSGSFEQFF; cdr3_nt: TGTGCCAGCAGCCCCACTAGCGGGAGTTTTGAGCAGTTCTTC
clone_size: NA; v_call: TRBV10-3; j_call: TRBJ2-2; d_call: NA; cdr3_aa: CATRQEGRSNTGELFF; cdr3_nt: TGTGCCACCAGACAGGAGGGCAGATCGAACACCGGGGAGCTGTTTTTT
clone_size: NA; v_call: TRBV7-9; j_call: TRBJ2-3; d_call: TRBD1; cdr3_aa: CASSLRTGDTDTQYF; cdr3_nt: TGTGCCAGCAGCTTACGGACAGGGGACACAGATACGCAGTATTTT
clone_size: NA; v_call: TRBV19; j_call: TRBJ2-3; d_call: NA; cdr3_aa: CASSNGRGVDTQYF; cdr3_nt: TGTGCCAGTAGTAATGGCAGGGGCGTAGATACGCAGTATTTT
clone_size: NA; v_call: TRBV7-2; j_call: TRBJ2-7; d_call: TRBD1; cdr3_aa: CASSTTGGGIYEQYF; cdr3_nt: TGTGCCAGCAGCACCACAGGGGGCGGCATCTACGAGCAGTACTTC
clone_size: NA; v_call: TRBV5-5; j_call: TRBJ2-2; d_call: TRBD1; cdr3_aa: CASIDRDRGSTGELFF; cdr3_nt: TGTGCCAGCATAGACCGGGACAGGGGAAGCACCGGGGAGCTGTTTTTT
clone_size: NA; v_call: TRBV20-1; j_call: TRBJ2-1; d_call: TRBD2; cdr3_aa: CSTLLANEQFF; cdr3_nt: TGCAGTACCCTACTAGCGAATGAGCAGTTCTTC
clone_size: NA; v_call: TRBV11-3; j_call: TRBJ2-5; d_call: NA; cdr3_aa: CASSSDAPQGRETQYF; cdr3_nt: TGTGCCAGCAGCTCCGACGCCCCACAGGGCCGAGAGACCCAGTACTTC
clone_size: NA; v_call: TRBV6-1; j_call: TRBJ1-3; d_call: TRBD1; cdr3_aa: CASRQGGSGNTIYF; cdr3_nt: TGTGCCAGCAGGCAGGGGGGGTCTGGAAACACCATATATTTT
clone_size: few; v_call: TRBV7-8; j_call: TRBJ2-3; d_call: TRBD2; cdr3_aa: CASSDYGTSGPPQYF; cdr3_nt: TGTGCCAGCAGCGACTACGGGACTAGCGGGCCTCCGCAGTATTTT